One and the same sample provided the 6 T cell receptor beta chains below, sequenced in a study of shared clonotypes between healthy human individuals. This table comes from immunoSEQ multiplex PCR, and its TCRdb copy is limited to in-frame clones, with some not included. The data contain a few million clones, almost 96% of them singletons. Material: naive CD4+ T cells sorted from blood. Specified subset: CD45RA+ positively selected. The receptors stem from a man between 18 and 35 years old in good health.

Comment on this clone: The same CDR3 arises from other DNA sequences in this sample as well. The chain carries TRBV5-1 and TRBJ2-2; 9 bases map to TRBD1. This CDR3 region has 15 residues. CDR1 SGHRS and CDR2 YFSETQ come from the germline V gene. Trimming cost V 3 bases and J 0 bases; bases outside gene matches: 0. The chain's CDR3 is CASSWTGANTGELFF. CDR3 nucleotide sequence: TGCGCCAGCAGCTGGACAGGGGCGAACACCGGGGAGCTGTTTTTT.

The chain has TRBV2 and TRBJ2-7; maybe TRBD2 (6 bases). Trimming removed 7 bases at V and 0 bases at J, with 13 bases between. CDR3 size: 14 residues. Germline CDR1 SNHLY, CDR2 FYNNEI. CDR3 sequence (DNA): TGTGCCAGCATGCGGGACTCTACCTCCTACGAGCAGTACTTC. It codes for CASMRDSTSYEQYF.

The chain has TRBV4-3 and TRBJ2-2; 12 positions match TRBD1. This CDR3 spans 17 amino acids. CDR1 and CDR2 from the germline V gene are LGHNA and YSLEER. Losses at the gene ends were 0 bases for V and 13 bases for J; bases not matched to a gene: 12. The CDR3: CASSQDSGTGGVEGLFF. The DNA for the CDR3 is TGCGCCAGCAGCCAAGATTCTGGGACAGGGGGCGTGGAGGGGCTGTTTTTT.

This rearrangement joins TRBV11-2 to TRBJ1-4; a possible D gene is TRBD1 (5 bases). The CDR3 loop spans 15 amino acids. The V gene's germline CDR1 is SGHAT and CDR2 FQNNGV. Trimming left V 3 bases short and J 5 bases short, with 13 bases between. The CDR3, as DNA: TGTGCCAGCAGCTTTTCCGACAGCATCAATGAAAAACTGTTTTTT. As protein: CASSFSDSINEKLFF.

The chain uses TRBV19 and TRBJ2-7, with a weak D call TRBD1 (6 bases). This CDR3 comprises 15 residues. The germline V and J ends were trimmed by 5 bases and 3 bases, with 17 bases remaining between them. Germline V gene lookup returns CDR1 LNHDA and CDR2 SQIVND (reference sequence). The CDR3 nucleotides read TGTGCCAGTAGTGTTCACAGGGTTGGGTACTACGAGCAGTACTTC. It is translated as CASSVHRVGYYEQYF.

This clone occurred once. The chain uses TRBV11-2 and TRBJ2-3, with D unresolved. The V end was cut by 5 bases, the J end by 8 bases, with 8 bases between. The germline CDR1 and CDR2 sequences are SGHAT and FQNNGV. This CDR3 has 11 residues. In DNA form, the CDR3 reads TGTGCCAGCAGCCCTCTAGGTACGCAGTATTTT. This encodes CASSPLGTQYF.